This passage covers 22 T cell receptor beta chains from one sample sequenced in a study of T cell responses to AZD1222 COVID-19 vaccine. Here immunoSEQ multiplex PCR was the method, and the copy in TCRdb shows in-frame clones only, minus some. Here the sample spans 120,000 or so clones, more than 75% being singletons. Source: peripheral blood, taken on day 0 of AZD1222 vaccination. The source is an adult in good health.

V is TRBV30 and J is TRBJ2-7; D unresolved. The germline CDR1 and CDR2 sequences are GTSNPN and SVGIG (reference sequence). The CDR3 is made up of 14 amino acids. Trimming took off 0 bases at V and 0 bases at J, with 9 bases between the two ends. Here the CDR3 reads CAWSVRGGSYEQYF. CDR3 in DNA: TGTGCCTGGAGTGTCCGTGGCGGCTCCTACGAGCAGTACTTC. Full variable domain (remainder filled in from reference TRBV30 and TRBJ2-7): SQTIHQWPATLVQPVGSPLSLECTVEGTSNPNLYWYRQAAGRGLQLLFYSVGIGQISSEVPQNLSASRPQDRQFILSSKKLLLSDSGFYLCAWSVRGGSYEQYFGPGTRLTVT.

The chain links TRBV6-5 to TRBJ2-7, with D possibly being TRBD1 (6 bases). This CDR3 spans 14 amino acids. Trimming pared 2 bases from V and 4 bases from J, leaving 12 bases between. The germline CDR1 and CDR2 sequences are MNHEY and SVGAGI. The CDR3 region is CASSYLGTHYEQYF. For the CDR3, the DNA is TGTGCCAGCAGTTACCTCGGGACACATTACGAGCAGTACTTC.

The chain combines TRBV24-1 with TRBJ2-5; D is tentatively TRBD1 or TRBD2 (5 bases each). The CDR3 spans 16 residues. V lost 4 bases, J lost 4 bases, and 18 bases lay in between. Germline lookup yields CDR1 KGHDR and CDR2 SFDVKD. The CDR3 here is CATSEEDQSGRETQYF. CDR3 bases: TGTGCCACCAGTGAGGAGGACCAATCAGGGCGAGAGACCCAGTACTTC.

The chain has TRBV27 and TRBJ2-7; the match to TRBD2 covers 7 bases. V was clipped by 3 bases and J by 3 bases; unmatched bases: 5. The germline V gene has CDR1 MNHEY and CDR2 SMNVEV (reference sequence). The CDR3 is made up of 14 amino acids. The CDR3 DNA follows: TGTGCCAGCAGTTTTGAGCGGGGACTCTACGAGCAGTACTTC. Protein product: CASSFERGLYEQYF.

There are a few counts of this clone. V usage is TRBV3-1 (or the pseudogene TRBV3-2) and J usage is TRBJ2-4, with D possibly being TRBD1 or TRBD2 (6 bases each). CDR1 is LGHDT, CDR2 YNNKEL, per germline (reference sequence). With 10 bases removed from V and 1 base from J, the gap between germline ends came to 17 bases. The CDR3 has 15 residues. The CDR3 DNA reads as TGTGCCACCAGGGGTGGAGGGGCGGCCAAAAACATTCAGTACTTC. Protein product: CATRGGGAAKNIQYF.

The gene calls are TRBV6-2 or TRBV6-3 and TRBJ2-7, with TRBD2 matching 10 bases. V was clipped by 2 bases and J by 0 bases; unmatched bases: 7. The germline gives CDR1 MNHEY, CDR2 SVGEGT. The CDR3 spans 17 residues. The CDR3 bases are TGTGCCAGCAGTTACAGTAGCGGGAGGCCGAGCTCCTACGAGCAGTACTTC. Translation: CASSYSSGRPSSYEQYF.

This clone was observed a single time. The CDR3 loop reads CASSYAGTSGYEQYF. CDR3 bases: TGTGCCAGCAGCTACGCCGGGACTAGCGGGTACGAGCAGTACTTC. The chain employs TRBV5-5 and TRBJ2-7; 12 bases map to TRBD2. CDR3 length equals 15 residues. Germline values: CDR1 SGHKS, CDR2 YYEKEE (reference sequence). The J segment lost 4 bases and the V segment lost 3 bases, leaving 5 bases of the junction unmatched.

The CDR3 DNA sequence: TGTGCCAGCAGCCAAGGAGGACAGGGGTACGAGCAGTACTTC. Its protein product is CASSQGGQGYEQYF. The rearrangement links TRBV3-1 (or the pseudogene TRBV3-2) to TRBJ2-7, with 9 positions matching TRBD1. From germline, CDR1 is LGHDT and CDR2 YNNKEL (reference sequence). J was trimmed by 4 bases and V by 1 base; bases with no gene match: 2. This CDR3 spans 14 amino acids.

This chain connects TRBV4-3 to TRBJ1-1; 7 positions match TRBD1. This CDR3 is 15 amino acids long. The V segment lost 5 bases and the J segment 1 base; nucleotides outside the gene matches: 7. Germline CDR1 is LGHNA and CDR2 is YSLEER. The CDR3 DNA is TGCGCCAGCAGCTCCGAGACAGGGCGGAACACTGAAGCTTTCTTT. Protein sequence: CASSSETGRNTEAFF.

V and J are TRBV7-8 and TRBJ2-7; the D is unclear. V was pared by 2 bases and J by 4 bases, with 9 bases between. The CDR3 contains 13 residues. From germline, CDR1 is SGHVS and CDR2 FQNEAQ. The CDR3: CASSLSQDYEQYF. The CDR3 coding sequence is TGTGCCAGCAGCTTATCTCAGGATTACGAGCAGTACTTC.

V is TRBV6-5 and J is TRBJ2-2; D gene unclear. V lost 5 bases and J lost 8, with 12 bases in between. This CDR3 region has 13 residues. CDR1 MNHEY and CDR2 SVGAGI come from the germline V gene. CDR3 DNA sequence: TGTGCCAGCAGTATGGACCCAATTGGGGAGCTGTTTTTT. Translation: CASSMDPIGELFF.

In this sample, this clone turned up a few times. The J gene is TRBJ1-4, the V gene TRBV18; 7 bases are shared with TRBD1. Germline CDR1 reads KGHSH; CDR2 reads LQKENI. V trimming: 3 bases; J trimming: 0 bases; junction bases outside the gene matches: 4. The CDR3 consists of 16 residues. CDR3 residues: CASSPRTGATNEKLFF. The CDR3 DNA reads TGTGCCAGCTCACCCCGGACAGGCGCAACTAATGAAAAACTGTTTTTT. Using reference TRBV18 and TRBJ1-4 for the parts outside the CDR3, the full variable domain is NAGVMQNPRHLVRRRGQEARLRCSPMKGHSHVYWYRQLPEEGLKFMVYLQKENIIDESGMPKERFSAEFPKEGPSILRIQQVVRGDSAAYFCASSPRTGATNEKLFFGSGTQLSVL.

The chain recombines TRBV11-3 with TRBJ2-7; D gene unclear. Germline lookup yields CDR1 SGHNT and CDR2 YENEEA. The CDR3 extends over 13 amino acids. V was clipped by 1 base and J by 6 bases, with 10 bases between them. In DNA, the CDR3 is TGTGCCAGCAGCTTAGGCCCTTTGGGCGAGCAGTACTTC. Its translation is CASSLGPLGEQYF.

The V and J genes are TRBV7-2 and TRBJ2-2, with D possibly TRBD2 on 5 matching bases. Germline CDR1 reads SGHTA; CDR2 reads FQGNSA. V was clipped by 1 base and J by 7 bases, with 13 bases between them. This CDR3 comprises 15 residues. CDR3 coding DNA: TGTGCCAGCAGCTTAGTTCGCTGGACTGGCGGGGAGCTGTTTTTT. Protein sequence: CASSLVRWTGGELFF.

CDR3 region: CASSLGQGGMNTEAFF. CDR3 coding DNA: TGCGCCAGCAGCCTTGGACAGGGAGGCATGAACACTGAAGCTTTCTTT. The rearrangement links TRBV5-1 to TRBJ1-1; 8 positions match TRBD1. Per the germline V gene, CDR1 is SGHRS and CDR2 is YFSETQ. This CDR3 has 16 amino acids. V trimming: 4 bases; J trimming: 0 bases; junction bases outside the gene matches: 8.

This clone was found once. This rearrangement joins TRBV29-1 to TRBJ1-2; D is unresolved. The CDR3 runs 8 residues. Trimming removed 6 bases from V and 5 bases from J, with 1 base in between. CDR1 and CDR2 (germline): SQVTM, ANQGSEA. DNA for the CDR3: TGCAGCGTGTATGGCTACACCTTC. Its translation is CSVYGYTF. The full variable domain, with the rest looked up from reference TRBV29-1 and TRBJ1-2, is SAVISQKPSRDICQRGTSLTIQCQVDSQVTMMFWYRQQPGQSLTLIATANQGSEATYESGFVIDKFPISRPNLTFSTLTVSNMSPEDSSIYLCSVYGYTFGSGTRLTVV.

This clone turned up a few times. The V call is TRBV6-6, the J call TRBJ2-2; no firm D call. CDR1 and CDR2 (germline): MNHNY, SVGAGI (reference sequence). The CDR3 contains 17 residues. Trimming pared 5 bases from V and 0 bases from J, leaving 16 bases between. The CDR3 DNA sequence: TGTGCCAGCAGTCCTCTGCGAATAAACACGAACACCGGGGAGCTGTTTTTT. This sequence encodes CASSPLRINTNTGELFF.

The chain has TRBV28 and TRBJ2-5; maybe TRBD2 (7 bases). Germline lookup yields CDR1 MDHEN and CDR2 SYDVKM. The CDR3 covers 15 residues. Trimming stripped 8 bases from V and 5 bases from J, with 21 bases between. CDR3 DNA sequence: TGTGCCAGCCTACAAGGGGGGGGCTTTAGGGAGACCCAGTACTTC. Encoded protein: CASLQGGGFRETQYF.

The gene calls are TRBV6-1 and TRBJ1-1; 7 bases agree with TRBD1. Germline CDR1 MNHNS, CDR2 SASEGT. V lost 2 bases to trimming and J lost 5 bases; unmatched junction nucleotides: 2. The CDR3 consists of 13 residues. The CDR3 DNA is TGTGCCAGCAGTGAAAGGGGGCGGACTGAAGCTTTCTTT. It is translated as CASSERGRTEAFF.

This clone was seen a few times. The chain has TRBV15 and TRBJ2-7; 7 bases map to TRBD1. CDR3 length equals 15 residues. The germline CDR1 and CDR2 sequences are LNHNV and YYDKDF (reference sequence). Trimming took 3 bases from V and 6 from J; bases not matched to a gene: 11. The CDR3 sequence: CATSSWTTGSSEQYF. DNA of the CDR3: TGTGCCACCAGCAGCTGGACGACAGGGTCAAGCGAGCAGTACTTC.

The chain carries TRBV28 and TRBJ1-2; possibly TRBD1 for D (5 bases). Germline V CDR1 and CDR2: MDHEN, SYDVKM. Between the trimmed V and J ends, which lost 7 bases and 2 bases, there was a span of 14 bases. This CDR3 is built from 14 residues. In DNA, the CDR3 is TGTGCCAGCACCAGGATGGGGCAGAACTATGGCTACACCTTC. Encoded protein: CASTRMGQNYGYTF.

The rearrangement joins TRBV28 to TRBJ2-4; weak D call: TRBD2 (5 bases). Germline lookup yields CDR1 MDHEN and CDR2 SYDVKM. Trimming pared 6 bases from V and 7 bases from J, leaving 16 bases between. This CDR3 spans 14 amino acids. CDR3 sequence: CASSGRADGNIQYF. Written as DNA, the CDR3 is TGTGCCAGCAGCGGGCGGGCAGATGGGAACATTCAGTACTTC.